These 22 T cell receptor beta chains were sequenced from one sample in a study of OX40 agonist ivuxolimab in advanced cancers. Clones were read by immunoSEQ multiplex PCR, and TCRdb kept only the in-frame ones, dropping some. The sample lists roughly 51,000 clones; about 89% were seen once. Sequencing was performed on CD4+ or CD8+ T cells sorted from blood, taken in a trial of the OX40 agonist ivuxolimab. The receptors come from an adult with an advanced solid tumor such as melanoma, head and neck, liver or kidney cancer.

The CDR3 spells CASSILGQVSGANVLTF. The DNA for the CDR3 is TGTGCCAGTAGTATTTTGGGACAGGTCTCTGGGGCCAACGTCCTGACTTTC. The chain employs TRBV19 and TRBJ2-6; 8 bases line up with TRBD1. V shed 3 bases, J shed 0 bases, and the junction held 4 bases outside the gene matches. The CDR3 spans 17 residues. CDR1 LNHDA and CDR2 SQIVND come from the germline V gene (reference sequence). Looking up the rest from reference TRBV19 and TRBJ2-6 gives the full variable domain: DGGITQSPKYLFRKEGQNVTLSCEQNLNHDAMYWYRQDPGQGLRLIYYSQIVNDFQKGDIAEGYSVSREKKESFPLTVTSAQKNPTAFYLCASSILGQVSGANVLTFGAGSRLTVL.

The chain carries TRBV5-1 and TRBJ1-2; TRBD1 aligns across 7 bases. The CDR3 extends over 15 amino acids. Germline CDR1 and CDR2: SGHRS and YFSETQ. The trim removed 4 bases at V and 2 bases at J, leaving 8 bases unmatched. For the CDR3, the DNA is TGCGCCAGCAGCACAGGGACAGTTTCAAACTATGGCTACACCTTC. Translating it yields CASSTGTVSNYGYTF.

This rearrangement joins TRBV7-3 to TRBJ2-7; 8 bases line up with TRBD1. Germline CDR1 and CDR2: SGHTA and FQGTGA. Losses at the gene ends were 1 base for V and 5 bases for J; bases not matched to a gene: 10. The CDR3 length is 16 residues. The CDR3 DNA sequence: TGTGCCAGCAGCTTAAACCCCCCCGGGACAGGTAACGAGCAGTACTTC. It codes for CASSLNPPGTGNEQYF.

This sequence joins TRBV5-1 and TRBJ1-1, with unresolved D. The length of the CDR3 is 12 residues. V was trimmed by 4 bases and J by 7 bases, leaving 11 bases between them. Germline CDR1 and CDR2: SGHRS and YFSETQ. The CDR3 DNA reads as TGCGCCAGCAGCCAAGGGAGGGATGAAGCTTTCTTT. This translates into CASSQGRDEAFF.

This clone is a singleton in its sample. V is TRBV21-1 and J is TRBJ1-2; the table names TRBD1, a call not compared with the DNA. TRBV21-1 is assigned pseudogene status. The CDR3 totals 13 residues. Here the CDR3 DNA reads TGTGCCAGCCCCAAGAAACGACAGGGAGGCTACACCTTC. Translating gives CASPKKRQGGYTF.

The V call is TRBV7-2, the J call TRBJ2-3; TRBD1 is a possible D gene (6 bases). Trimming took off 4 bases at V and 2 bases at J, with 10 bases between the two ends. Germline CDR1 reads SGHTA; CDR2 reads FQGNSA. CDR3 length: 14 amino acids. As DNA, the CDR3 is TGTGCCAGCAGCTATCAGGGGCTCACAGATACGCAGTATTTT. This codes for CASSYQGLTDTQYF.

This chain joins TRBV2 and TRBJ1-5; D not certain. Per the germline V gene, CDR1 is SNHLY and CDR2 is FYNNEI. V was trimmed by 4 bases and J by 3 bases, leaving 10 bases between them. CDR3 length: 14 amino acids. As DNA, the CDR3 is TGTGCCAGCAGTGGTCGGCAGATCAATCAGCCCCAGCATTTT. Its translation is CASSGRQINQPQHF.

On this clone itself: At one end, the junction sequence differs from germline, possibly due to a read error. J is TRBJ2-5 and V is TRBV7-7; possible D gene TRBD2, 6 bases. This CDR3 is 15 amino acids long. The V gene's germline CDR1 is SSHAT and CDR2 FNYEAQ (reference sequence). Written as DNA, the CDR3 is TGTGCTAGCAGCCCGCGTCGGTTGGAGGGGGAGACCCAGTACTTC. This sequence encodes CASSPRRLEGETQYF.

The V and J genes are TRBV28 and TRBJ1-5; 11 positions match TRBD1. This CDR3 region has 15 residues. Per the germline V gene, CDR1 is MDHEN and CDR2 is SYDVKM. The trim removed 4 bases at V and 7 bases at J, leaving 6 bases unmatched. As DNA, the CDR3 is TGTGCCAGCAGTTCATCCGGGACAGGGGGGCAGCCCCAGCATTTT. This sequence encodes CASSSSGTGGQPQHF.

The CDR3 reads CAISESGGSYEQYF. CDR3 bases: TGTGCCATCAGTGAGTCGGGTGGTTCCTACGAGCAGTACTTC. J is TRBJ2-7 and V is TRBV10-3, with D unresolved. The germline V gene encodes CDR1 ENHRY and CDR2 SYGVKD. V was pared by 0 bases and J by 1 base, with 7 bases between. The CDR3 consists of 14 residues.

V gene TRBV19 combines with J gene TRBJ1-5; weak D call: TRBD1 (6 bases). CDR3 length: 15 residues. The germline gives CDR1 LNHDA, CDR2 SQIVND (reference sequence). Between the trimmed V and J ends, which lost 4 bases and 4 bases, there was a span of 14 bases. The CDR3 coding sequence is TGTGCCAGTAGTAAGGGGGGGAATCGAAATCAGCCCCAGCATTTT. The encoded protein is CASSKGGNRNQPQHF.

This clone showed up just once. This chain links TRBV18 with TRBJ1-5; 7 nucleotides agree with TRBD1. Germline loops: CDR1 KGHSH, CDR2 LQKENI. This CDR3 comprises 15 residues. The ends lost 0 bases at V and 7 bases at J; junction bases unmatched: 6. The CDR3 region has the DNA TGTGCCAGCTCACCACCGAACAGGGGAAGCCAGCCCCAGCATTTT. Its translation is CASSPPNRGSQPQHF. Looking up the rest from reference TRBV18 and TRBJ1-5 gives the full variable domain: NAGVMQNPRHLVRRRGQEARLRCSPMKGHSHVYWYRQLPEEGLKFMVYLQKENIIDESGMPKERFSAEFPKEGPSILRIQQVVRGDSAAYFCASSPPNRGSQPQHFGDGTRLSIL.

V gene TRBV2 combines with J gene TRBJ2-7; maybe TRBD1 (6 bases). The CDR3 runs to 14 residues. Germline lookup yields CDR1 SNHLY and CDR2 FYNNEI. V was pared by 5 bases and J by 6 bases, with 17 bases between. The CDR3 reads CASSQQGLRGEQYF. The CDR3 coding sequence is TGTGCCAGCAGTCAGCAGGGGCTCAGGGGCGAGCAGTACTTC.

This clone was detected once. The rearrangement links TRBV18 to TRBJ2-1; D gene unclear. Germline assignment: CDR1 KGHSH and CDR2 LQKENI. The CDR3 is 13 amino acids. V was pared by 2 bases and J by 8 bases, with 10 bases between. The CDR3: CASSPDKRHEQFF. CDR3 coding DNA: TGTGCCAGCTCACCAGACAAGCGCCATGAGCAGTTCTTC.

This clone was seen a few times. CDR3 coding DNA: TGCAGTGCTAAGGTGGCCACTGAAGCTTTCTTT. It specifies CSAKVATEAFF. V gene TRBV20-1 combines with J gene TRBJ1-1; the D is unclear. The germline gives CDR1 DFQATT, CDR2 SNEGSKA (reference sequence). The CDR3 is 11 amino acids. V lost 4 bases and J 4 bases, leaving 7 bases between the germline ends.

DNA for the CDR3: TGTGCCAGCTCGCGGGACAGTACAACCTACGAGCAGTACTTC. Amino acids: CASSRDSTTYEQYF. This chain joins TRBV18 and TRBJ2-7, with D possibly matching TRBD1 (7 bases). The V and J ends lost 6 bases and 2 bases respectively, with 14 bases between them. Per germline, CDR1 KGHSH and CDR2 LQKENI. The CDR3 spans 14 residues.

CDR3 protein: CASSGVNYGYTF. The CDR3 nucleotides are TGTGCCAGCAGTGGGGTTAACTATGGCTACACCTTC. This chain joins TRBV25-1 and TRBJ1-2; D is undetermined. The germline V gene has CDR1 MGHDK and CDR2 SYGVNS. This CDR3 region has 12 residues. Trimming removed 4 bases from V and 1 base from J, with 4 bases in between.

DNA of the CDR3: TGTGCCAGCAGTTTAGCGGGAGGGGGAAATGAGCAGTTCTTC. The encoded protein is CASSLAGGGNEQFF. The rearrangement joins TRBV28 to TRBJ2-1; 9 bases are shared with TRBD2. CDR1 MDHEN and CDR2 SYDVKM come from the germline V gene. V shed 2 bases and J 7 bases; nucleotides not matched to a gene: 3. The CDR3 totals 14 residues.

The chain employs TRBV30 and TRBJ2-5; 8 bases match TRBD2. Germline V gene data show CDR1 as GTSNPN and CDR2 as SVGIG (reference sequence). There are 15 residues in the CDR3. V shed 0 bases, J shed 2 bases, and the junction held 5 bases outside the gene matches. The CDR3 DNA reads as TGTGCCTGGAGTGTAGGCGGGGGGCCTCAAGAGACCCAGTACTTC. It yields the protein CAWSVGGGPQETQYF.

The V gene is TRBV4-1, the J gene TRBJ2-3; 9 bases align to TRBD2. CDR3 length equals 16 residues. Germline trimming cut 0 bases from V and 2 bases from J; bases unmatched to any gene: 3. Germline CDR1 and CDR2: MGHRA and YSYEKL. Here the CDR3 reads CASSQEGTSITDTQYF. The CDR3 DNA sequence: TGCGCCAGCAGCCAAGAGGGGACTAGCATCACAGATACGCAGTATTTT.

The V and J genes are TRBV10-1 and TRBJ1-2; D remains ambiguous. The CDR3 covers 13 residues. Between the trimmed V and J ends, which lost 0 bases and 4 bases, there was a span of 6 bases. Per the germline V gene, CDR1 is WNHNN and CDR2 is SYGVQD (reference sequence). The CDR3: CASSESPPYGYTF. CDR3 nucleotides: TGCGCCAGCAGTGAGTCGCCCCCCTATGGCTACACCTTC.

The CDR3 DNA reads TGTGCCATCAATACCCAGGGTAGCTCCTACGAGCAGTACTTC. Translated, it gives CAINTQGSSYEQYF. The gene calls are TRBV10-3 and TRBJ2-7, with D perhaps TRBD1 (5 bases). Looked up from germline, CDR1 is ENHRY and CDR2 is SYGVKD. CDR3 length: 14 amino acids. Between the trimmed V and J ends, which lost 7 bases and 0 bases, there was a span of 13 bases.